This entry describes one TCR beta chain. Its antigen remains unidentified. Naive CD8 populations comprised CD45RO-negative cells positively selected for CCR7, excluding terminally differentiated effector memory CD45RA+ cells. Profiled with immunoSEQ multiplex PCR; TCRdb holds only in-frame clones, not every one. In the table there are under 700,000 clones, roughly 96% of which are singletons. V lost 5 bases and J 7 bases, leaving 18 bases between the germline ends. In germline, CDR1 is MNHEY, CDR2 SMNVEV (reference sequence). The CDR3 totals 14 residues. This sample was taken from a study of shared clonotypes between healthy human individuals. Study-level points and caveats: Researchers found naive subsets generally carried larger estimated richness than memory subsets. Sampling covered nothing but blood. Tissue TCR repertoires likely differ from those found in blood.

The TCR originated in a woman in her twenties or thirties in good health. The chain uses TRBV27 and TRBJ2-7, with D tentatively TRBD1 (6 bases). What was sequenced was naive CD8+ T cells sorted from blood. This chain's CDR3 is CASSPLQGLGEQYF. The CDR3 coding sequence is TGTGCCAGCAGTCCTCTACAGGGTCTAGGGGAGCAGTACTTC.